This T cell receptor beta chain was sequenced for a study of molecular identifiers for immune sequencing clone quantification. A note on this clonotype: Its target is unknown.

Germline CDR1 reads KGHSH; CDR2 reads LQKENI. The CDR3 is 16 amino acids. Trimming removed 1 base from V and 3 bases from J; junction bases left unmatched: 6. General observations from the study: In naive cells, clones above 20 RNA copies held under 1% of molecules, whereas in effector cells they held over 99%.

Listed TCR primers and previously described methods were used for bulk TCR libraries. Via MiXCR, TCRdb re-called the PCR reads, giving one row per CDR3 protein. Among 400,000 to 600,000 distinct CDR3 sequences, about 25% were seen once, and the ten largest hold 0.7% to 0.9%. This chain links TRBV18 with TRBJ2-1; 7 bases map to TRBD1. The sample was naive CD8+ T cells from blood, with Jurkat cell RNA spiked in. Regarding subset: FACS-sorted CD8+CD4-CCR7+CD45RA+ naive T cells. This clonotype was sampled from a human donor in good health. Some libraries in this study had Jurkat cell RNA spiked in. This CDR3 is CASSPRGTALYNEQFF. CDR3 coding DNA: TGTGCCAGCTCACCACGGGGGACAGCCCTCTACAATGAGCAGTTCTTC.